This TCR beta chain is drawn from a study of blood T cell repertoires in COVID-19. Produced via immunoSEQ multiplex PCR; TCRdb's table is partial and in-frame only. This sample has 20,000 or so clones, with 86% found just once. Germline V lookup: CDR1 MNHEY, CDR2 SVGEGT. This CDR3 is 17 amino acids long. Trimming removed 6 bases from V and 7 bases from J, with 28 bases in between. This clone was picked up one time. The chain recombines TRBV6-2 or TRBV6-3 with TRBJ2-7; TRBD1 might be the D (6 bases). The sequenced sample consisted of peripheral blood. The sequence was collected from a man over 45 with active COVID-19. CDR3 DNA: TGTGCCAGCAGCCCACCCCCCCTGGGTCAGGGGTGGAGTGAGCAGTACTTC. This gives the protein CASSPPPLGQGWSEQYF.